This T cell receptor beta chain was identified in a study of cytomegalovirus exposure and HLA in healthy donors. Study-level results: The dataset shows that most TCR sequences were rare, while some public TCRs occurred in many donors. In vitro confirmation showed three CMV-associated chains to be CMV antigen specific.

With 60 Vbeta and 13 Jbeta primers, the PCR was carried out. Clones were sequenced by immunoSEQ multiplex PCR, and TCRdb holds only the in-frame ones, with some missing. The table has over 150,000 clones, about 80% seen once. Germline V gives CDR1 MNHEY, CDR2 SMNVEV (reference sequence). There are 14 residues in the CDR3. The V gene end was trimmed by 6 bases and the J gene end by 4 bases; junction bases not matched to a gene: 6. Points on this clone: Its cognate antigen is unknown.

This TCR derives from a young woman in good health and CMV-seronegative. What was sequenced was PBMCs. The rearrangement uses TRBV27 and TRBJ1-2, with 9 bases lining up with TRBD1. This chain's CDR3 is CASRDGQGTYGYTF. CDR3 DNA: TGTGCCAGCAGGGACGGACAGGGGACCTATGGCTACACCTTC.